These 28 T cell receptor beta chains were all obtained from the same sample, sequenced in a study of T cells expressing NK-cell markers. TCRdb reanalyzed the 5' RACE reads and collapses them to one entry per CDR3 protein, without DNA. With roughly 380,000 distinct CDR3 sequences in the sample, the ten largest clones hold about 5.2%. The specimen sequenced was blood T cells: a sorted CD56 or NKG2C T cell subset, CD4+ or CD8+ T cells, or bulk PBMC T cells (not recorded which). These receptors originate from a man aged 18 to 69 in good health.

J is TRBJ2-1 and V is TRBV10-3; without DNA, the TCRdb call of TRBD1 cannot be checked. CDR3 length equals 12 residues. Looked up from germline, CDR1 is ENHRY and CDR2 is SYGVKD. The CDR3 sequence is CAISVSGNEQFF.

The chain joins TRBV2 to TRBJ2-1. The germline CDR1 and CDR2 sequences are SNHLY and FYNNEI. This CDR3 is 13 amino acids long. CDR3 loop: CASSPRTYNEQFF.

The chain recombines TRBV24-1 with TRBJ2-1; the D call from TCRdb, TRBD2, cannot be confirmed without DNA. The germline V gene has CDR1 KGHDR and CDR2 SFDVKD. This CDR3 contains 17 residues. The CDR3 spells CATSEVGLADSYNEQFF.

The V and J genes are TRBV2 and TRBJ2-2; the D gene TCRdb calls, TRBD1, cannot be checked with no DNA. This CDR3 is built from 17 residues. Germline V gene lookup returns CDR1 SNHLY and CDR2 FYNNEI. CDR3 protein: CASSSRLGAANTGELFF.

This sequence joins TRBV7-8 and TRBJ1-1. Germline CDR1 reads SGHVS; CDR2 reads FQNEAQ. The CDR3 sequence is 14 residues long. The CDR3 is CASSFRLEGDEAFF.

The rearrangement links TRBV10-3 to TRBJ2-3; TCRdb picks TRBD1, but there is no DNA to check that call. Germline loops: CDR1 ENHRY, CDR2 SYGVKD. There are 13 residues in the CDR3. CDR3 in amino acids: CANRDRDTDTQYF.

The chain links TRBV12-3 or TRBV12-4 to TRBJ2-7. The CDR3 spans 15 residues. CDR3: CASNTDGGVSYEQYF.

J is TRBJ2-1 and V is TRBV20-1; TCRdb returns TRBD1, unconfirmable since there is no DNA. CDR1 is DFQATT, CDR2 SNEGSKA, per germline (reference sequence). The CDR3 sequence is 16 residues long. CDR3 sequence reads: CSAPAYGTGSYNEQFF.

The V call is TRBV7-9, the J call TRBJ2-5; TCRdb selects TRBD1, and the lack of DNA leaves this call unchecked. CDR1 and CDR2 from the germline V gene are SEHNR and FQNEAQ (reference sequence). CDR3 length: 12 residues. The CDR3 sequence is CASSSGRSSQYF.

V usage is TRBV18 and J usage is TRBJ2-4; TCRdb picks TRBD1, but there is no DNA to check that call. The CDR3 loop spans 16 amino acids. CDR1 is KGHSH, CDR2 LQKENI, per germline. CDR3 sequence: CASSPPTGVAKNIQYF.

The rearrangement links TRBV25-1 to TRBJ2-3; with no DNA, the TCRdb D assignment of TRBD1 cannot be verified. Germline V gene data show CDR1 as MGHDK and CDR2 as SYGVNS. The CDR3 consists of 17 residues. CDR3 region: CASSATPGTRATDTQYF.

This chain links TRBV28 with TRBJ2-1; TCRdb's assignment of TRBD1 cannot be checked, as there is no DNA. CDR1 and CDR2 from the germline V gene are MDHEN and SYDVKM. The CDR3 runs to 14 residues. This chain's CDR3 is CASSLLGRAPHEFF.

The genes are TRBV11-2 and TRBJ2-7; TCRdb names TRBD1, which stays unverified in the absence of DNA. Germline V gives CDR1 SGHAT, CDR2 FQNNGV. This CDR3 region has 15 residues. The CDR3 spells CASSLTGGSIHEQYF.

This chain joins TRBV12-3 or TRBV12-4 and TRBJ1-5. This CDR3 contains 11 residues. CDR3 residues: CASSLGPIRHF.

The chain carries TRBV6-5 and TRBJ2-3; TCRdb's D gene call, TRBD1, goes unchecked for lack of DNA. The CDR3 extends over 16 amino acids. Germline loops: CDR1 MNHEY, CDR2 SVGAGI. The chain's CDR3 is CASSYSTGGRADTQYF.

The CDR3 reads CASSPMGLAGLSYNEQFF. This chain joins TRBV18 and TRBJ2-1; TCRdb reports TRBD2, a call that lacks DNA to check it against. This CDR3 is built from 18 residues. Per the germline V gene, CDR1 is KGHSH and CDR2 is LQKENI.

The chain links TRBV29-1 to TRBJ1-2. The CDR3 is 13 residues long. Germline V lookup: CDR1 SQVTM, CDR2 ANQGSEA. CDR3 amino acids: CSGSARGGYGYTF.

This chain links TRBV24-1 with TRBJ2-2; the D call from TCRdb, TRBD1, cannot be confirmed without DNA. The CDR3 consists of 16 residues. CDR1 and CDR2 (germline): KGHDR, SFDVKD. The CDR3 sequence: CATSDGGQGAIGELFF.

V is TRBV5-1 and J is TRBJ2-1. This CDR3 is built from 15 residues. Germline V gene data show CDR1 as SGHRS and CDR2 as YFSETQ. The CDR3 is CASSTDRGSYNEQFF. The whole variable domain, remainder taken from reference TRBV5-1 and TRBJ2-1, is KAGVTQTPRYLIKTRGQQVTLSCSPISGHRSVSWYQQTPGQGLQFLFEYFSETQRNKGNFPGRFSGRQFSNSRSEMNVSTLELGDSALYLCASSTDRGSYNEQFFGPGTRLTVL.

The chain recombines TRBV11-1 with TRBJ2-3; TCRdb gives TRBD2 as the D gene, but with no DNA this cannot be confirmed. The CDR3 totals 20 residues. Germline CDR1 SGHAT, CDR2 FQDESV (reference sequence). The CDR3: CASSRPTSGGRNWIGGTQYF.

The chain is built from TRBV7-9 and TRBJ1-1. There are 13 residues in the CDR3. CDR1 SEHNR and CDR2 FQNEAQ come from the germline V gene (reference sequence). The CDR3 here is CASSFLLADEAFF. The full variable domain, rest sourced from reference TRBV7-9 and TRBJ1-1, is DTGVSQNPRHKITKRGQNVTFRCDPISEHNRLYWYRQTLGQGPEFLTYFQNEAQLEKSRLLSDRFSAERPKGSFSTLEIQRTEQGDSAMYLCASSFLLADEAFFGQGTRLTVV.

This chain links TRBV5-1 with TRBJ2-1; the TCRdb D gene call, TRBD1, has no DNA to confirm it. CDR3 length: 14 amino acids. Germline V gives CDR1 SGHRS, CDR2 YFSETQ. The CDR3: CASSIQGMWYEQFF.

CDR3: CASTLGGTGIGEQYF. This chain connects TRBV2 to TRBJ2-7; with no DNA, the TCRdb D assignment of TRBD1 cannot be verified. The CDR3 is 15 amino acids. The germline V gene has CDR1 SNHLY and CDR2 FYNNEI.

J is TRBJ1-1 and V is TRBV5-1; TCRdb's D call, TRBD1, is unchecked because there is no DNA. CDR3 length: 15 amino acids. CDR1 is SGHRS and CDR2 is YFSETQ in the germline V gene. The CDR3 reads CASSLKARESNEAFF.

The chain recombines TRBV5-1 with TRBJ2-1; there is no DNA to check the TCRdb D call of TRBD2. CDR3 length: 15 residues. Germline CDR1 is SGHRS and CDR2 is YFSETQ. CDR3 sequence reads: CASSLDPGGPREQFF.

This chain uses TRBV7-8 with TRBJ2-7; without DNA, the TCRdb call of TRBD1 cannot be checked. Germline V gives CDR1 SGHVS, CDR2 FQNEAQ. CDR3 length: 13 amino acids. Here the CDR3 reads CASSLVRGGEQYF.

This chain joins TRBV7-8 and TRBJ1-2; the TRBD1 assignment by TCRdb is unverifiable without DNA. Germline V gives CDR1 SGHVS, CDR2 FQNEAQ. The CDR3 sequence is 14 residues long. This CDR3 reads CASSVDRTNYGYTF.

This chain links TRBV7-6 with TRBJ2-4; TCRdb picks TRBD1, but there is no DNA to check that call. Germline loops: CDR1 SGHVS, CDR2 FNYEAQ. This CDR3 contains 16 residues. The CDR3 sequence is CASSPDRGMAKNIQYF.